This T cell receptor beta chain emerged from a study of beta chain features in type 1 diabetes. The wider study: Similarity in age, gender and cell yields was seen between patients and healthy donors.

The table lists this clone with a few counts. Its antigen remains unidentified. Study results and caveats: All four CD4+ subsets from Type 1 diabetes patients carried moderately but significantly shorter TCRB CDR3s. Patients' naive, central memory and Treg TCRB repertoires seemed closer to one another than those of healthy donors.

The CDR3 consists of 15 residues. CDR1 is SGHRS and CDR2 is YFSETQ in the germline V gene. The V segment lost 0 bases and the J segment 7 bases; nucleotides outside the gene matches: 8. Purity (above 95%) was reached by all sorted populations. Reverse transcribing all isolated RNA meant expressed TCRB transcripts were sequenced. This table comes from immunoSEQ multiplex PCR, and its TCRdb copy is limited to in-frame clones, with some not included. The table lists approximately 170,000 clones, less than 9.5% of them singletons. This TCR came from a woman in her thirties or forties with type 1 diabetes. Sequencing used central memory CD4+ T cells from blood. The V and J genes are TRBV5-1 and TRBJ2-3, with 7 bases identical to TRBD2. CDR3 amino acids: CASSLAGGQGHTQYF. Here the CDR3 DNA reads TGCGCCAGCAGCTTGGCGGGGGGTCAAGGGCATACGCAGTATTTT.